One sample yielded the 19 T cell receptor beta chains listed below, sequenced in a study of blood T cell repertoires in COVID-19. Sequencing was performed with immunoSEQ multiplex PCR; in TCRdb, only in-frame clones are kept and a portion is missing. The sample has 150,000 or so clones; roughly 83% are singletons. Sequencing used PBMCs or T cells enriched from blood (not recorded which). All receptors derive from a man aged 50 or older who had recovered from COVID-19.

This sequence joins TRBV19 and TRBJ1-4; 8 positions match TRBD1. The trim removed 3 bases at V and 7 bases at J, leaving 7 bases unmatched. This CDR3 region has 15 residues. Germline V lookup: CDR1 LNHDA, CDR2 SQIVND (reference sequence). CDR3 DNA: TGTGCCAGTAGTATCTCAGGGGGCGTAAGTGAAAAACTGTTTTTT. It yields the protein CASSISGGVSEKLFF.

V is TRBV3-1 (or the pseudogene TRBV3-2) and J is TRBJ1-4, with D tentatively TRBD1 (5 bases). Trimming shortened V by 4 bases and J by 6 bases, and 12 bases separated the two germline ends. Germline assignment: CDR1 LGHDT and CDR2 YNNKEL (reference sequence). There are 14 residues in the CDR3. This chain's CDR3 is CASSRGRTHEKLFF. For the CDR3, the DNA is TGTGCCAGCAGCCGGGGGAGGACTCATGAAAAACTGTTTTTT.

The genes are TRBV5-6 and TRBJ1-3; weak D call: TRBD1 (6 bases). Germline loops: CDR1 SGHDT, CDR2 YYEEEE. Trimming left V 2 bases short and J 0 bases short, with 9 bases between. The CDR3 has 15 amino acids. CDR3 sequence reads: CASSLQGFSGNTIYF. As DNA, the CDR3 is TGTGCCAGCAGCTTACAGGGCTTCTCTGGAAACACCATATATTTT.

CDR3 region: CASSVGTGGAGTDTQYF. In DNA, the CDR3 is TGTGCCAGCAGCGTGGGGACAGGGGGCGCCGGCACAGATACGCAGTATTTT. The rearrangement joins TRBV9 to TRBJ2-3; 12 bases line up with TRBD1. The CDR3 covers 17 residues. Per the germline V gene, CDR1 is SGDLS and CDR2 is YYNGEE. V lost 2 bases, J lost 1 base, and 5 bases stayed unmatched.

The chain links TRBV3-1 (or the pseudogene TRBV3-2) to TRBJ2-5; 10 nucleotides match TRBD1. Germline-derived CDR1 and CDR2 are LGHDT and YNNKEL (reference sequence). The trim removed 4 bases at V and 4 bases at J, leaving 3 bases unmatched. This CDR3 region has 14 residues. The CDR3 coding sequence is TGTGCCAGCAGCCGAGGACAGGGGGGAGAGACCCAGTACTTC. This sequence encodes CASSRGQGGETQYF.

The chain carries TRBV2 and TRBJ2-3; TRBD2 matches 15 bases. The CDR3 is 19 amino acids. CDR1 is SNHLY, CDR2 FYNNEI, per germline. The trim removed 7 bases at V and 0 bases at J, leaving 11 bases unmatched. The CDR3 loop reads CASTWTSGGVKTSTDTQYF. As DNA, the CDR3 is TGTGCCAGCACTTGGACTAGCGGGGGGGTAAAAACTAGCACAGATACGCAGTATTTT.

The chain is built from TRBV4-1 and TRBJ2-5; 8 positions match TRBD2. Losses at the gene ends were 4 bases for V and 1 base for J; bases not matched to a gene: 5. The CDR3 runs to 15 residues. CDR1 MGHRA and CDR2 YSYEKL come from the germline V gene. The DNA of the CDR3 is TGCGCCAGCAGCCTCGGGGGGGGTGTCCAAGAGACCCAGTACTTC. Its translation: CASSLGGGVQETQYF.

The chain links TRBV5-1 to TRBJ1-6; the match to TRBD1 covers 7 bases. The germline CDR1 and CDR2 sequences are SGHRS and YFSETQ. The CDR3 has 15 residues. Germline trimming cut 1 base from V and 9 bases from J; bases unmatched to any gene: 7. The CDR3 sequence: CASSLTGDHSSPLHF. The DNA of the CDR3 is TGCGCCAGCAGCTTGACAGGGGATCATTCTTCACCCCTCCACTTT.

A note on this clone: At the DNA level, this CDR3 is encoded by other sequences in the same sample as well. J is TRBJ2-2 and V is TRBV12-5; no firm D call. V was clipped by 3 bases and J by 1 base, with 3 bases between them. There are 13 residues in the CDR3. Germline values: CDR1 LGHNT, CDR2 FRNRAP. In DNA, the CDR3 is TGTGCTAGTGGTTTACAGAACACCGGGGAGCTGTTTTTT. Protein product: CASGLQNTGELFF.

The chain has TRBV7-2 and TRBJ2-5; possibly TRBD1 for D (5 bases). The CDR3 covers 14 residues. Germline assignment: CDR1 SGHTA and CDR2 FQGNSA. With 2 bases removed from V and 1 base from J, the gap between germline ends came to 8 bases. The CDR3: CASSLQGSQETQYF. The CDR3 bases are TGTGCCAGCAGCTTACAGGGAAGCCAAGAGACCCAGTACTTC. Using reference TRBV7-2 and TRBJ2-5 for the parts outside the CDR3, the full variable domain is GAGVSQSPSNKVTEKGKDVELRCDPISGHTALYWYRQSLGQGLEFLIYFQGNSAPDKSGLPSDRFSAERTGGSVSTLTIQRTQQEDSAVYLCASSLQGSQETQYFGPGTRLLVL.

The chain employs TRBV7-2 and TRBJ2-7; 7 positions match TRBD1. CDR3 length: 14 amino acids. Germline loops: CDR1 SGHTA, CDR2 FQGNSA. V lost 1 base, J lost 2 bases, and 2 bases stayed unmatched. Written as DNA, the CDR3 is TGTGCCAGCAGCTTAGTCGGGACAGCCTACGAGCAGTACTTC. Its protein product is CASSLVGTAYEQYF. The entire variable domain, with the rest obtained from reference TRBV7-2 and TRBJ2-7, is as follows: GAGVSQSPSNKVTEKGKDVELRCDPISGHTALYWYRQSLGQGLEFLIYFQGNSAPDKSGLPSDRFSAERTGGSVSTLTIQRTQQEDSAVYLCASSLVGTAYEQYFGPGTRLTVT.

This sequence joins TRBV18 and TRBJ2-3; 9 positions match TRBD1. V lost 2 bases, J lost 4 bases, and 4 bases stayed unmatched. CDR1 and CDR2 (germline): KGHSH, LQKENI. The CDR3 covers 15 residues. In nucleotides, the CDR3 is TGTGCCAGCTCACCAAGGGGACAGGGTTCAGATACGCAGTATTTT. Translation: CASSPRGQGSDTQYF.

The chain joins TRBV12-5 to TRBJ1-1, with 8 bases matching TRBD1. Losses at the gene ends were 7 bases for V and 4 bases for J; bases not matched to a gene: 8. Germline V gene lookup returns CDR1 LGHNT and CDR2 FRNRAP. CDR3 size: 14 residues. CDR3 residues: CASAPGQGGTEAFF. The CDR3 DNA reads as TGTGCTAGTGCCCCAGGACAGGGCGGCACTGAAGCTTTCTTT. The full variable domain, completed using reference TRBV12-5 and TRBJ1-1, is DARVTQTPRHKVTEMGQEVTMRCQPILGHNTVFWYRQTMMQGLELLAYFRNRAPLDDSGMPKDRFSAEMPDATLATLKIQPSEPRDSAVYFCASAPGQGGTEAFFGQGTRLTVV.

This clone showed up just once. J is TRBJ1-2 and V is TRBV3-1 (or the pseudogene TRBV3-2); TRBD1 matches 7 bases. J lost 3 bases, V lost 1 base, and 5 bases had no gene match. Germline V gives CDR1 LGHDT, CDR2 YNNKEL (reference sequence). The CDR3 spans 15 residues. In DNA, the CDR3 is TGTGCCAGCAGCCAAGTAGTAACAGGGGACTATGGCTACACCTTC. This translates into CASSQVVTGDYGYTF.

This CDR3 is CASSYGTIGDEQYF. Written as DNA, the CDR3 is TGCGCCAGCAGCTACGGGACTATCGGGGACGAGCAGTACTTC. The J gene is TRBJ2-7, the V gene TRBV5-1; 7 positions match TRBD2. J gave up 5 bases and V 3 bases, and 8 bases lay outside the gene matches. The CDR3 runs 14 residues. CDR1 and CDR2 from the germline V gene are SGHRS and YFSETQ. Combining the CDR3 with reference TRBV5-1 and TRBJ2-7 gives the whole variable domain KAGVTQTPRYLIKTRGQQVTLSCSPISGHRSVSWYQQTPGQGLQFLFEYFSETQRNKGNFPGRFSGRQFSNSRSEMNVSTLELGDSALYLCASSYGTIGDEQYFGPGTRLTVT.

V usage is TRBV5-1 and J usage is TRBJ2-7, with 8 bases aligning to TRBD1. Per germline, CDR1 SGHRS and CDR2 YFSETQ. J was trimmed by 5 bases and V by 8 bases; bases with no gene match: 3. CDR3 size: 11 residues. The CDR3 loop reads CASDRGNEQYF. Written as DNA, the CDR3 is TGCGCCAGTGACAGGGGCAACGAGCAGTACTTC. The full variable domain, rest sourced from reference TRBV5-1 and TRBJ2-7, is KAGVTQTPRYLIKTRGQQVTLSCSPISGHRSVSWYQQTPGQGLQFLFEYFSETQRNKGNFPGRFSGRQFSNSRSEMNVSTLELGDSALYLCASDRGNEQYFGPGTRLTVT.

The V call is TRBV5-4, the J call TRBJ1-1, with D possibly being TRBD1 (6 bases). The CDR3 spans 14 residues. Deletions cut 4 bases from V and 5 bases from J, with 15 bases between. Germline-derived CDR1 and CDR2 are SGHNT and YYREEE (reference sequence). This CDR3 reads CASSLTGRVTEAFF. DNA of the CDR3: TGTGCCAGCAGCCTTACAGGGCGAGTAACTGAAGCTTTCTTT.

The CDR3 is CASSGLAGGMDTQYF. The DNA for the CDR3 is TGTGCCAGCAGCGGACTAGCGGGGGGGATGGATACGCAGTATTTT. This sequence joins TRBV7-9 and TRBJ2-3; TRBD2 aligns across 15 bases. After removal of 5 bases from V and 6 bases from J, the junction contained 3 bases not matched to a gene. Per the germline V gene, CDR1 is SEHNR and CDR2 is FQNEAQ (reference sequence). The CDR3 extends over 15 amino acids.

The sample holds one count of this clone. The chain is built from TRBV18 and TRBJ1-2; 7 bases fit TRBD1. Germline V gene lookup returns CDR1 KGHSH and CDR2 LQKENI. V lost 5 bases, J lost 6 bases, and 12 bases stayed unmatched. CDR3 length: 15 amino acids. In nucleotides, the CDR3 is TGTGCCAGCTCAGCCCTAGACAGGGAACGAAATGGCTACACCTTC. Protein product: CASSALDRERNGYTF.